This TCR beta chain came from a study of human T cells and chemical hapten exposure. Authors' analysis steps: Individual samples carried between 23,224 and 690,600 TCRs, with some 100,000 as the median. TCRdb used MiXCR to reprocess the 5' RACE reads, holding one entry per CDR3 protein. These V and J calls derive from TCRdb rather than the authors' analysis. Of tens of thousands of distinct CDR3 sequences listed, 7.7% are singletons. The CDR3 totals 14 residues. Trimming removed 3 bases at V and 0 bases at J, with 6 bases between. Total RNA came from unfractionated whole blood. The chain links TRBV12-3 or TRBV12-4 to TRBJ1-5, with D unresolved. The sequence was obtained from a male donor in good health. CDR3 nucleotide sequence: TGTGCCAGCAGTTTCGAGGTTAGCAATCAGCCCCAGCATTTT. Translated, it gives CASSFEVSNQPQHF.